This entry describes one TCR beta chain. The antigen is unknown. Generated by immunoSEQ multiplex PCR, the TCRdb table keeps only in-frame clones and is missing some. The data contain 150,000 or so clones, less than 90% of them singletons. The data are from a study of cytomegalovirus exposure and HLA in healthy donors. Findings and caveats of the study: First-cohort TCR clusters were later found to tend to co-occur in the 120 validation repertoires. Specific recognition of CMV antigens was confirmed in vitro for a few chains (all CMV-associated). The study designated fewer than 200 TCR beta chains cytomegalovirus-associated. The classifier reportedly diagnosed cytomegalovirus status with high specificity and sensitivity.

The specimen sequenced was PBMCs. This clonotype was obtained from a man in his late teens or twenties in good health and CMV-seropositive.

CDR3 nucleotide sequence: TGTGCCAGCAGCGTAGTAGCGAACACTGAAGCTTTCTTT. It is translated as CASSVVANTEAFF. The V and J genes are TRBV9 and TRBJ1-1; D not resolved. Per germline, CDR1 SGDLS and CDR2 YYNGEE. The V end lost 0 bases, the J end lost 1 base, and 4 bases lay between the germline ends. This CDR3 has 13 residues. Full variable domain (rest looked up from reference TRBV9 and TRBJ1-1): DSGVTQTPKHLITATGQRVTLRCSPRSGDLSVYWYQQSLDQGLQFLIQYYNGEERAKGNILERFSAQQFPDLHSELNLSSLELGDSALYFCASSVVANTEAFFGQGTRLTVV.